The T cell receptor (beta chain) described here comes from a study of early T cells in non-severe SARS-CoV-2 infection. TCRdb called the 5' RACE reads again in MiXCR, with one record for every CDR3 protein. Among approximately 70,000 distinct CDR3 sequences, approximately 12% were seen once, and the ten largest hold over 1%. The CDR3 loop spans 16 amino acids. Germline-derived CDR1 and CDR2 are SGHTA and FQGNSA. V was pared by 6 bases and J by 2 bases, with 17 bases between. This clonotype has a count of ten or more. This clonotype was obtained from an adult who was a healthcare worker with PCR-confirmed SARS-CoV-2 infection or an uninfected control (not recorded which). Sequencing was done on a sample of whole blood. The V call is TRBV7-2, the J call TRBJ1-5; D is unresolved. The CDR3 sequence: CASSLRPDGGNQPQHF. In nucleotides, the CDR3 is TGTGCCAGCAGTTTGAGACCCGACGGGGGCAATCAGCCCCAGCATTTT. The whole variable domain, remainder taken from reference TRBV7-2 and TRBJ1-5, is GAGVSQSPSNKVTEKGKDVELRCDPISGHTALYWYRQSLGQGLEFLIYFQGNSAPDKSGLPSDRFSAERTGGSVSTLTIQRTQQEDSAVYLCASSLRPDGGNQPQHFGDGTRLSIL.